The text below deals with one T cell receptor beta chain. Its target is unknown. CDR1 is MNHEY and CDR2 is SVGAGI in the germline V gene. Trimming removed 2 bases from V and 5 bases from J; junction bases left unmatched: 4. This CDR3 comprises 17 residues. This record belongs to a study of type 1 regulatory T cells. MiXCR, applied by TCRdb to the reads, yields one record per CDR3 protein. The data contain 55,000 to 65,000 distinct CDR3 sequences, 62% of them singletons. This rearrangement joins TRBV6-5 to TRBJ2-2; TRBD2 agrees at 14 bases. The receptor's source is a human donor in good health. The sample was cultured non-Tr1 T cells, either the whole culture or a sorted T cell fraction (not recorded which). For the CDR3, the DNA is TGTGCCAGCAGTTACCAGGGACTAGCGGGAGCTACCGGGGAGCTGTTTTTT. Protein sequence: CASSYQGLAGATGELFF.